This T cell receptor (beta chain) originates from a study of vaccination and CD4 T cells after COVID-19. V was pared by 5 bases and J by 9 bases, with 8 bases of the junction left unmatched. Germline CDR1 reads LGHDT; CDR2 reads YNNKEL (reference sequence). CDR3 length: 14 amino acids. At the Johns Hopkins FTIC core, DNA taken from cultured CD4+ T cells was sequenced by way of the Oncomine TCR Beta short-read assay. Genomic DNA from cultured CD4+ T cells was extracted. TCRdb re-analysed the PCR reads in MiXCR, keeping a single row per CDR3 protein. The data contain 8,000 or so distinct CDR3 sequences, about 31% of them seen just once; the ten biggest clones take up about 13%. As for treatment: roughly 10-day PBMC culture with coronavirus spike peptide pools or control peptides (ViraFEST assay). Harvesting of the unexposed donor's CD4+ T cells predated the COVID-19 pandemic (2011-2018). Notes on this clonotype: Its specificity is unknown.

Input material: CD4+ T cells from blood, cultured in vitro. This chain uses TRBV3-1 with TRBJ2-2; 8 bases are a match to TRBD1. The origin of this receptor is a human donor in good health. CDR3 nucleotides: TGTGCCAGCAGCGCCCGGGACAGGCTGAGGGAGCTGTTTTTT. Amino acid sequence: CASSARDRLRELFF.